This T cell receptor (beta chain) was captured in a study of cytotoxic CD8 clonotypes in ibrutinib-treated CLL. The data were produced by immunoSEQ multiplex PCR, yet TCRdb's version contains in-frame clones alone and is incomplete. The sample records about 330,000 clones, about 61% being singletons. Germline V lookup: CDR1 SGHAT, CDR2 FQNNGV. V lost 0 bases, J lost 4 bases, and 7 bases lay in between. The CDR3 spans 13 residues. Material: PBMCs, obtained after 36 months of ibrutinib treatment. The rearrangement links TRBV11-2 to TRBJ2-7, with D uncertain. This TCR derives from a human donor with chronic lymphocytic leukemia. DNA for the CDR3: TGTGCCAGCAGCTTAGATGCGCATTACGAGCAGTACTTC. This codes for CASSLDAHYEQYF.